Listed below are T cell receptor beta chains from one sample, sequenced in a study of blood T cell repertoires in COVID-19. TCRdb's table, derived via immunoSEQ multiplex PCR, lists solely in-frame clones and lacks some. The sample holds some 150,000 clones, 80% to 85% seen once. Sequencing used peripheral blood. The receptors derive from a human donor in a cohort sampled during active COVID-19. Both conserved end residues are part of each CDR3. Each record gives: D gene, clone size, J gene, V gene, CDR3 protein, CDR3 DNA. A D gene is named only where the DNA matches it firmly. Clone size is given for some rows only: seen once, a few or many times, or a class if the clone is expanded.

NA | few | TRBJ1-5 | TRBV5-1 | CASSLVAGGNQPQHF | TGCGCCAGCAGCTTGGTGGCAGGGGGCAATCAGCCCCAGCATTTT
NA | once | TRBJ1-1 | TRBV27 | CASSFHRVPIATEAFF | TGTGCCAGCAGTTTCCACAGGGTCCCCATTGCCACTGAAGCTTTCTTT
NA | NA | TRBJ2-3 | TRBV2 | CASSMTDTQYF | TGTGCCAGCTCCATGACAGATACGCAGTATTTT
TRBD1 | many | TRBJ2-7 | TRBV18 | CASSRRDSVRYEQYF | TGTGCCAGCTCGCGACGGGACAGCGTACGGTACGAGCAGTACTTC
TRBD2 | NA | TRBJ2-7 | TRBV6-5 | CASSWNSAGGDEQYF | TGTGCCAGCAGTTGGAATTCTGCGGGGGGCGACGAGCAGTACTTC
TRBD1 | NA | TRBJ1-2 | TRBV14 | CASSPDRGQEGYTF | TGTGCCAGCAGCCCGGACAGGGGGCAGGAAGGCTACACCTTC
NA | NA | TRBJ1-1 | TRBV23-1 | CASSQSKSGDTEAFF | TGCGCCAGCAGTCAATCCAAATCAGGGGACACTGAAGCTTTCTTT
NA | NA | TRBJ2-5 | TRBV5-8 | CASSPIRRTAGRETQYF | TGTGCCAGCAGCCCAATAAGACGGACAGCCGGTCGGGAGACCCAGTACTTC
NA | NA | TRBJ2-7 | TRBV6-1 | CASSDRLSYEQYF | TGTGCCAGCAGTGACAGGCTGTCCTACGAGCAGTACTTC
NA | NA | TRBJ1-5 | TRBV19 | CASSMGGFSNQPQHF | TGTGCCAGTAGTATGGGAGGGTTTAGCAATCAGCCCCAGCATTTT
NA | NA | TRBJ2-1 | TRBV7-6 | CASSLEARGNEQFF | TGTGCCAGCAGCTTGGAGGCCAGAGGCAATGAGCAGTTCTTC
NA | few | TRBJ1-2 | TRBV15 | CATSRDHIEVWNGYTF | TGTGCCACCAGCAGAGATCATATTGAGGTTTGGAATGGCTACACCTTC
TRBD1 | few | TRBJ1-4 | TRBV4-1 | CASSQDSKQGAVGEKLFF | TGCGCCAGCAGCCAAGATTCTAAACAGGGGGCGGTCGGTGAAAAACTGTTTTTT
NA | NA | TRBJ1-5 | TRBV27 | CASSSGHQPQHF | TGTGCCAGCAGTTCAGGGCATCAGCCCCAGCATTTT
NA | NA | TRBJ1-5 | TRBV7-8 | CASTPPGPNPNQPQHF | TGTGCCAGCACTCCCCCAGGGCCCAACCCCAATCAGCCCCAGCATTTT
NA | once | TRBJ1-2 | TRBV4-1 | CASSQEPRALGYTF | TGCGCCAGCAGCCAAGAGCCCAGGGCCCTTGGCTACACCTTC
NA | NA | TRBJ2-3 | TRBV11-2 | CASSLVGLAFRADTQYF | TGTGCCAGCAGCTTAGTAGGGCTAGCGTTTCGAGCAGATACGCAGTATTTT
TRBD1 | NA | TRBJ1-1 | TRBV27 | CASSITSGQGTEAFF | TGTGCCAGCAGTATCACCTCGGGACAGGGCACTGAAGCTTTCTTT
TRBD1 | NA | TRBJ1-1 | TRBV7-9 | CASSQAPGQSINTEAFF | TGTGCCAGCAGCCAGGCGCCGGGACAGTCAATAAACACTGAAGCTTTCTTT
NA | once | TRBJ2-4 | TRBV6-5 | CASSHREVQYF | TGTGCCAGCAGCCACAGGGAAGTTCAGTACTTC
NA | once | TRBJ1-2 | TRBV24-1 | CATSAETGYGYTF | TGTGCCACCAGTGCCGAGACAGGTTATGGCTACACCTTC
NA | once | TRBJ1-1 | TRBV3-1/TRBV3-2 | CASSQDINRVGTEAFF | TGTGCCAGCAGCCAAGATATTAACAGGGTCGGGACTGAAGCTTTCTTT
TRBD1 | NA | TRBJ1-1 | TRBV7-8 | CASSHRDRVQDTEAFF | TGTGCCAGCAGCCACCGGGACAGGGTTCAGGACACTGAAGCTTTCTTT
TRBD1 | NA | TRBJ2-3 | TRBV7-2 | CAPGTGGQDTQYF | TGTGCCCCAGGGACAGGCGGACAAGATACGCAGTATTTT
NA | NA | TRBJ1-1 | TRBV6-2/TRBV6-3 | CASSPSGVYVAGDTEAFF | TGTGCCAGCAGTCCCTCGGGGGTGTATGTCGCTGGGGACACTGAAGCTTTCTTT
TRBD1 | NA | TRBJ2-2 | TRBV28 | CASSFKGRGRTGELFF | TGTGCCAGCAGTTTTAAAGGCAGGGGGCGCACCGGGGAGCTGTTTTTT
TRBD2 | NA | TRBJ2-3 | TRBV18 | CASSLIATYRKRGFTDTQYF | TGTGCCAGCTCACTCATCGCCACTTACAGAAAGCGGGGTTTCACAGATACGCAGTATTTT
TRBD2 | many | TRBJ2-1 | TRBV29-1 | CSVVLAGGLDEQFF | TGCAGCGTTGTACTAGCGGGGGGGCTCGATGAGCAGTTCTTC
TRBD2 | few | TRBJ2-1 | TRBV7-2 | CASSPQATTSGGAYNEQFF | TGTGCCAGCAGCCCACAGGCCACCACTAGCGGGGGGGCCTACAATGAGCAGTTCTTC
NA | NA | TRBJ2-3 | TRBV19 | CAIKESGHPSDTQYF | TGTGCCATAAAAGAGTCGGGACATCCCTCAGATACGCAGTATTTT
NA | NA | TRBJ1-2 | TRBV6-5 | CASSYSRAYGYTF | TGTGCCAGCAGTTACTCGAGAGCCTATGGCTACACCTTC
NA | NA | TRBJ1-1 | TRBV5-1 | CASSPVGGNTEAFF | TGCGCCAGCAGCCCTGTGGGGGGGAACACTGAAGCTTTCTTT
TRBD1 | NA | TRBJ1-2 | TRBV24-1 | CATTGTGGGGCRYGYTF | TGTGCCACCACGGGGACAGGGGGCGGGGGGTGCAGGTATGGCTACACCTTC
TRBD1 | NA | TRBJ1-2 | TRBV18 | CASSPQGQIPNYGYTF | TGTGCCAGCTCACCCCAGGGACAGATCCCTAACTATGGCTACACCTTC
TRBD1 | NA | TRBJ2-3 | TRBV5-1 | CASSLEGRTGVRGTQYF | TGCGCCAGCAGCTTGGAAGGGCGGACAGGCGTTCGAGGTACGCAGTATTTT
NA | NA | TRBJ2-3 | TRBV14 | CASSHGLTGTDTQYF | TGTGCCAGCAGCCACGGACTAACCGGGACGGATACGCAGTATTTT
NA | NA | TRBJ2-5 | TRBV27 | CASRITSTETQYF | TGTGCCAGCAGGATTACTAGCACAGAGACCCAGTACTTC
TRBD1 | few | TRBJ1-1 | TRBV2 | CASSRDRASNTEAFF | TGTGCCAGCAGTCGAGACAGGGCCTCGAACACTGAAGCTTTCTTT
NA | NA | TRBJ2-2 | TRBV27 | CASRVDSLTGELFF | TGTGCCAGCAGGGTGGACAGTCTCACCGGGGAGCTGTTTTTT
NA | NA | TRBJ2-4 | TRBV5-6 | CASSLVTEIYKNIQYF | TGTGCCAGCAGCTTGGTCACAGAAATTTACAAAAACATTCAGTACTTC
TRBD2 | once | TRBJ2-4 | TRBV9 | CASSVGDSGGKNIQYF | TGTGCCAGCAGCGTAGGGGATAGCGGGGGAAAAAACATTCAGTACTTC
TRBD1 | NA | TRBJ1-6 | TRBV7-9 | CASSLTGTGDSPLHF | TGTGCCAGCAGCCTCACCGGGACAGGGGATTCACCCCTCCACTTT
NA | NA | TRBJ1-5 | TRBV28 | CASSFPLGVSNQPQHF | TGTGCCAGCAGTTTCCCGCTGGGAGTGAGCAATCAGCCCCAGCATTTT
NA | NA | TRBJ2-3 | TRBV10-3 | CAISHTDTQYF | TGTGCCATCAGTCACACAGATACGCAGTATTTT
NA | NA | TRBJ2-3 | TRBV11-2 | CASSSDRNPQYF | TGTGCCAGCAGCTCCGACAGGAACCCGCAGTATTTT
NA | NA | TRBJ1-2 | TRBV6-5 | CASRAAASNGYTF | TGTGCCAGCAGGGCCGCGGCCTCTAACGGCTACACCTTC
NA | NA | TRBJ2-7 | TRBV23-1 | CASSHPIRDEQYF | TGCGCCAGCAGTCACCCGATCCGGGACGAGCAGTACTTC
TRBD1 | few | TRBJ2-4 | TRBV2 | CASRVGQVANIQYF | TGTGCCAGCAGAGTGGGACAGGTAGCCAACATTCAGTACTTC
NA | few | TRBJ2-1 | TRBV30 | CAWSTSGVRNEQFF | TGTGCCTGGAGCACTTCAGGGGTAAGGAATGAGCAGTTCTTC
NA | NA | TRBJ1-4 | TRBV7-9 | CAPSRGRSEKLFF | TGTGCCCCTTCTAGAGGGCGTAGTGAAAAACTGTTTTTT
NA | NA | TRBJ2-6 | TRBV16 | CASSPDTFSGANVLTF | TGTGCCAGCAGCCCAGACACCTTCTCTGGGGCCAACGTCCTGACTTTC
TRBD2 | NA | TRBJ2-3 | TRBV5-6 | CASSLAPIAGGRTDTQYF | TGTGCCAGCAGCTTGGCCCCCATAGCGGGGGGCCGCACAGATACGCAGTATTTT
NA | NA | TRBJ1-3 | TRBV27 | CASSLTEDPGNTIYF | TGTGCCAGCAGTTTGACAGAAGACCCTGGAAACACCATATATTTT